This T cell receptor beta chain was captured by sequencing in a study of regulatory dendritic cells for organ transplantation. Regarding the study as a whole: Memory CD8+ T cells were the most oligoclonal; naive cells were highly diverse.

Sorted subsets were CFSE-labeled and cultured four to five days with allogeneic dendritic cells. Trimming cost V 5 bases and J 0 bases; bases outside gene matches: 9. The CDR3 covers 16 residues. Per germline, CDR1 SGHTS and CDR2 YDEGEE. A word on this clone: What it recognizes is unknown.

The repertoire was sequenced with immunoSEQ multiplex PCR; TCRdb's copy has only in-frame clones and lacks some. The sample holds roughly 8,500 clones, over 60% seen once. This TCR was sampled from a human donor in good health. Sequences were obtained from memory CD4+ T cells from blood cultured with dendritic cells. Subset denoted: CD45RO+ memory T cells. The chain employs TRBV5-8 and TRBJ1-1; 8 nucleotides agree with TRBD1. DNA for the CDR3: TGTGCCAGCAGGCTGTCGACAGGGGCAATGAACACTGAAGCTTTCTTT. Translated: CASRLSTGAMNTEAFF.